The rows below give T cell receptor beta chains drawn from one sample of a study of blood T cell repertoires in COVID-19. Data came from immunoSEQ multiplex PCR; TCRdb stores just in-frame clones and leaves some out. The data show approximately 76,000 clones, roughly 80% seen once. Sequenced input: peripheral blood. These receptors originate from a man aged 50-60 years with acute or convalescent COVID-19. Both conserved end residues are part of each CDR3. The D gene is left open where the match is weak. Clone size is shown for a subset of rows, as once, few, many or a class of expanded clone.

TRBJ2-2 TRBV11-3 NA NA TGTGCCAGCAGCTTAGCCAGAGGCACCGGGGAGCTGTTTTTT CASSLARGTGELFF
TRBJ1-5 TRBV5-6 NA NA TGTGCCAGCAGCGTAGACCCGGGGCAGCCCCAGCATTTT CASSVDPGQPQHF
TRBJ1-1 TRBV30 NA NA TGTGCCTGGAGTGTGTTAGGGGACACTGAAGCTTTCTTT CAWSVLGDTEAFF
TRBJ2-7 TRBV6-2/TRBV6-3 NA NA TGTGCCAGCAGTTACCAACTTCCCTACGAGCAGTACTTC CASSYQLPYEQYF
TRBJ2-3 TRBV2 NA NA TGTGCCAGCAGCCTGGGGGGGGCGGGAACAGATACGCAGTATTTT CASSLGGAGTDTQYF
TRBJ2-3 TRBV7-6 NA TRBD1 TGTGCCAGCAGCTCCTCCGGGACAGAAACAGATACGCAGTATTTT CASSSSGTETDTQYF
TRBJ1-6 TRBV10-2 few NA TGCGCCAGCATGGGTTCCGACTCCCTGACCCTCCACTTT CASMGSDSLTLHF
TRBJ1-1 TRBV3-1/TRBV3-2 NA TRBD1 TGTGCCAGCACCCAGGGGGCAGGGAGCACTGAAGCTTTCTTT CASTQGAGSTEAFF
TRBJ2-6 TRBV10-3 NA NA TGTGCCATCAGTGATCCGGGACAATCCTCTGGGGCCAACGTCCTGACTTTC CAISDPGQSSGANVLTF
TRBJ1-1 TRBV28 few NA TGTGCCATCGTCGGGAACACTGAAGCTTTCTTT CAIVGNTEAFF
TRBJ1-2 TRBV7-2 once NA TGTGCCAGCAGCGCTCAGGGGAGTGGTGGCTACACCTTC CASSAQGSGGYTF
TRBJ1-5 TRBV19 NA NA TGTGCCAGTAGTTATGACTATCAGCCCCAGCATTTT CASSYDYQPQHF
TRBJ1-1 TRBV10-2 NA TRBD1 TGCGCCAGCAGCCTGGACAGGGGGAACACTGAAGCTTTCTTT CASSLDRGNTEAFF
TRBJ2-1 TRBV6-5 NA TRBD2 TGTGCCACCGGGCGACTAGCGGAATACAATGAGCAGTTCTTC CATGRLAEYNEQFF
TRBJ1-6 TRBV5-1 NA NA TGCGCCAGCAGCTTGGCCCAGGCGTATTCACCCCTCCACTTT CASSLAQAYSPLHF
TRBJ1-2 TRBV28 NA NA TGTGCCAGCAGTGGGGGGGGCCCGAACTATGGCTACACCTTC CASSGGGPNYGYTF
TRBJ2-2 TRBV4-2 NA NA TGTGCCAGCAGCCCGTCCGAGGGAGTCTTCACCGGGGAGCTGTTTTTT CASSPSEGVFTGELFF
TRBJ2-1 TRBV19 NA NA TGTGCCAGTAGTATAGATGACAGGAGCTCCTACAATGAGCAGTTCTTC CASSIDDRSSYNEQFF
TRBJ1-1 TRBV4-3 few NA TGCGCCAGCAGCCAAGAAATTTGGGGTGCTCGGGGGAACACTGAAGCTTTCTTT CASSQEIWGARGNTEAFF
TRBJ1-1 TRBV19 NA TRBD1 TGTGCCAGCGGACAGGGGAGCACTGAAGCTTTCTTT CASGQGSTEAFF
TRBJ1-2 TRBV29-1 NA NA TGCAGCGTTGCCTCCCAGGGGCGACAACTCCTCTATGGCTACACCTTC CSVASQGRQLLYGYTF
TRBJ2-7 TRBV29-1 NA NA TGCAGCTCCCAGGAGGGGTCTCGGGAGCAGTACTTC CSSQEGSREQYF
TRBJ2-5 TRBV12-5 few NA TGTGCTAGTGGGCCATTGGGCCTGGGGGGAGAGACCCAGTACTTC CASGPLGLGGETQYF
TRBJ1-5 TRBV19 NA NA TGTGCCAGTAGTATAACCGGGACCGGGGGGGGGCAGCCCCAGCATTTT CASSITGTGGGQPQHF
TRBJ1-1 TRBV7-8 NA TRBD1 TGTGCCAGCAGCCCGGATCATAGGACAGGGGGCGCGGACACTGAAGCTTTCTTT CASSPDHRTGGADTEAFF
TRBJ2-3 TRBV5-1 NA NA TGCGCCAGCAGCGCGGACAGGGCGGGGGCCACAGATACGCAGTATTTT CASSADRAGATDTQYF
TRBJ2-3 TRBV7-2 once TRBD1 TGTGCCAGCAGCTTGACAGGGGCGGTGACAGATACGCAGTATTTT CASSLTGAVTDTQYF
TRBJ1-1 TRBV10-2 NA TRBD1 TGCGCCAGCAGGGGACAGGGGAACACTGAAGCTTTCTTT CASRGQGNTEAFF
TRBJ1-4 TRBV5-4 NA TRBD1 TGTGCCAGCAGCGTACAGGGGCCTCTTAATGAAAAACTGTTTTTT CASSVQGPLNEKLFF
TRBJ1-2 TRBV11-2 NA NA TGTGCCAGCAGCTCTTGGACTGCCGGCTACACCTTC CASSSWTAGYTF
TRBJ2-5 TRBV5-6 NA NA TGTGCCAGCAGCTTGGCGGAGACCCAGTACTTC CASSLAETQYF
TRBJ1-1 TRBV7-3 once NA TGTGCCAGCAGCTTAATAGGGGGAACTGAAGCTTTCTTT CASSLIGGTEAFF
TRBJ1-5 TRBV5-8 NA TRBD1 TGTGCCAGCAGCCCTGCGGGACAGGGGCATCAGCCCCAGCATTTT CASSPAGQGHQPQHF
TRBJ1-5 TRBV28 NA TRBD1 TGTGCCAGCAGTTTATTCATCGGGTCAGGGGGCAGCAATCAGCCCCAGCATTTT CASSLFIGSGGSNQPQHF
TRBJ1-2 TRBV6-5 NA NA TGTGCCAGCAGCTATGGCAGGGGACAACTGGGCTACACCTTC CASSYGRGQLGYTF
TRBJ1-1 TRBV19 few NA TGTGCCAGTAGTATGAGAAAGGAGATGAACACTGAAGCTTTCTTT CASSMRKEMNTEAFF
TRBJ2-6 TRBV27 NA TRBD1 TGTGCCAGCAGGGTACAGGGGCCTGGGGCCAACGTCCTGACTTTC CASRVQGPGANVLTF
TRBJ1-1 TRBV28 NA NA TGTGCCAGCAGTTTGGGGTTAGGCAGGGGGAACACTGAAGCTTTCTTT CASSLGLGRGNTEAFF
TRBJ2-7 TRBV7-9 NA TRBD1 TGTGCCAGCAGCCCGGGACAGCCCTACGAGCAGTACTTC CASSPGQPYEQYF
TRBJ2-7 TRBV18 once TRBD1 TGTGCCAGCTCGGCCGGGACAGGATACGAGCAGTACTTC CASSAGTGYEQYF
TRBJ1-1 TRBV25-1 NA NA TGTGCCAGCAGTGACCATAGTGCTAACACTGAAGCTTTCTTT CASSDHSANTEAFF
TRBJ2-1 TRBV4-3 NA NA TGCGCCAGCAGCCAAGATCGAGGTCTCCCCGGGTTCTTC CASSQDRGLPGFF
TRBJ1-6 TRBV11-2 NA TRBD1 TGTGCCAGCAGCTCACAACAGGGGATAATCCACTTT CASSSQQGIIHF
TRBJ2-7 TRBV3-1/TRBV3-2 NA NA TGTGCCAGCAGCCAAACCCCCGGCGAGCAGTACTTC CASSQTPGEQYF
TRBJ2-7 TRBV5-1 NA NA TGCGCCAGCAGCTGGACACCCACGGCGGGATACGAGCAGTACTTC CASSWTPTAGYEQYF
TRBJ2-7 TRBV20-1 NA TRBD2 TGCAGTGCTAGTACTAGCGGGGGGTACAACGAGCAGTACTTC CSASTSGGYNEQYF
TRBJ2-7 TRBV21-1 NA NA TGTGCCAGCATCCCCTCTACGGGGAGTTCCCCCTACGAGCAGTACTTC CASIPSTGSSPYEQYF
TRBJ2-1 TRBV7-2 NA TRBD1 TGTGCCAGCAGCTTAATGGGACAGGGGACGGAGCAGTTCTTC CASSLMGQGTEQFF
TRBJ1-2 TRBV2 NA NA TGTGCCAGCAGTGGAGTTACAGTTCAATATGGCTACACCTTC CASSGVTVQYGYTF
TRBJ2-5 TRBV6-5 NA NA TGTGCCAGCAGTCTCGAGGAGACCCAGTACTTC CASSLEETQYF
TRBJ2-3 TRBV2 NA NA TGTGCCAGCAGTGAAGAGAGGGCGCAGTATTTT CASSEERAQYF
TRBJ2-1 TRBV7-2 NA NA TGTGCCAGCAGCTTGACTAGAAGGGACAATGAGCAGTTCTTC CASSLTRRDNEQFF
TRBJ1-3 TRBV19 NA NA TGTGCCGTCCGGACAATTGGAAACACCATATATTTT CAVRTIGNTIYF
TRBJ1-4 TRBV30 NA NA TGTGCCTGGACCGGGGGACTGTTGAATGAAAAACTGTTTTTT CAWTGGLLNEKLFF